The clone carrying this TCR beta chain was observed at least ten times. TCRdb ran MiXCR on the multiplex PCR reads and lists one entry per CDR3 protein. This repertoire shows hundreds of thousands of distinct CDR3 sequences, about 32% found once; its top ten account for roughly 1.3%. These data originate in a study of breast tumors, draining lymph nodes, adjacent tissues. Axillary draining lymph nodes of breast cancer patients supplied the node samples. Germline assignment: CDR1 SGHKS and CDR2 YYEKEE (reference sequence). This CDR3 has 14 residues. Between the trimmed V and J ends, which lost 4 bases and 3 bases, there was a span of 14 bases.

V gene TRBV5-5 combines with J gene TRBJ2-7; either TRBD1 or TRBD2 may fit D (5 bases each). The sequence was collected from a female donor with breast cancer. Some clones in this sample may be carry-over from other donors' samples. The sample taken for sequencing was axillary lymph node tissue. CDR3 sequence (DNA): TGTGCCAGCAGCCTGACCGGGACGGTCTACGAGCAGTACTTC. It encodes CASSLTGTVYEQYF. Full variable domain (remainder filled in from reference TRBV5-5 and TRBJ2-7): DAGVTQSPTHLIKTRGQQVTLRCSPISGHKSVSWYQQVLGQGPQFIFQYYEKEERGRGNFPDRFSARQFPNYSSELNVNALLLGDSALYLCASSLTGTVYEQYFGPGTRLTVT.